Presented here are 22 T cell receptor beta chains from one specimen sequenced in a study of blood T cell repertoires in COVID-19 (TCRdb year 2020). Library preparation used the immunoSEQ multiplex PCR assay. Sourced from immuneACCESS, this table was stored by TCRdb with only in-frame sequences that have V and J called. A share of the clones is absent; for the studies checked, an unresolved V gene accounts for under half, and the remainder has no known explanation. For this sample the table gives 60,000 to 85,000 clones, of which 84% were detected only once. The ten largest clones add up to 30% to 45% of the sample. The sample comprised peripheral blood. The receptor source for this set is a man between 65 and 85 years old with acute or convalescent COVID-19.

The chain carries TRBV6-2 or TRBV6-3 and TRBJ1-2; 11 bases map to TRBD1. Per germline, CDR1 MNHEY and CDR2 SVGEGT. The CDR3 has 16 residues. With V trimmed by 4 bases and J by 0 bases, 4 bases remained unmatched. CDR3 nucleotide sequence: TGTGCCAGCAGTTCCCGGACAGGGGGCTCTAACTATGGCTACACCTTC. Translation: CASSSRTGGSNYGYTF.

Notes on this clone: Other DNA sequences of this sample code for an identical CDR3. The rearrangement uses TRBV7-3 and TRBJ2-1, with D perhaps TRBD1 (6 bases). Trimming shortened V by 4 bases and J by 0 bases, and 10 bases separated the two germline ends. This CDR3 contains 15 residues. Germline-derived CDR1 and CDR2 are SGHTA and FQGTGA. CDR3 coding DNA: TGTGCCAGCAGCTCTGGACAGAGCTCCTACAATGAGCAGTTCTTC. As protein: CASSSGQSSYNEQFF.

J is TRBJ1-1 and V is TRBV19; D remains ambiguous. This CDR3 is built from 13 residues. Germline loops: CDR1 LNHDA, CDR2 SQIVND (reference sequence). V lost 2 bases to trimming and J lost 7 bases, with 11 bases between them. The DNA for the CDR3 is TGTGCCAGTAGTATAACCGTAGAGGTTGAAGCTTTCTTT. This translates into CASSITVEVEAFF. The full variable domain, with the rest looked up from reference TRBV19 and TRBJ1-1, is DGGITQSPKYLFRKEGQNVTLSCEQNLNHDAMYWYRQDPGQGLRLIYYSQIVNDFQKGDIAEGYSVSREKKESFPLTVTSAQKNPTAFYLCASSITVEVEAFFGQGTRLTVV.

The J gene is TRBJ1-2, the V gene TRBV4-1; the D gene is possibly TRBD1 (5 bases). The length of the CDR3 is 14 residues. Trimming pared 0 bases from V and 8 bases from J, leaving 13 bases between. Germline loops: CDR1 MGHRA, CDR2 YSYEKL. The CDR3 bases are TGCGCCAGCAGCCAAGACAGGGTAATGCGCGGCTACACCTTC. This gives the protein CASSQDRVMRGYTF.

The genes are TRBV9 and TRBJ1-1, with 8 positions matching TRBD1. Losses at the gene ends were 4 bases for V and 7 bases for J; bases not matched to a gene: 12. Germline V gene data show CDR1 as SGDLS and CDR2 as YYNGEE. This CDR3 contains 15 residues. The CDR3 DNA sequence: TGTGCCAGCAGCCCTATGGCAGGGGGCGAGGTTGAAGCTTTCTTT. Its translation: CASSPMAGGEVEAFF. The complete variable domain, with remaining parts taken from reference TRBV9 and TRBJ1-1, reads DSGVTQTPKHLITATGQRVTLRCSPRSGDLSVYWYQQSLDQGLQFLIQYYNGEERAKGNILERFSAQQFPDLHSELNLSSLELGDSALYFCASSPMAGGEVEAFFGQGTRLTVV.

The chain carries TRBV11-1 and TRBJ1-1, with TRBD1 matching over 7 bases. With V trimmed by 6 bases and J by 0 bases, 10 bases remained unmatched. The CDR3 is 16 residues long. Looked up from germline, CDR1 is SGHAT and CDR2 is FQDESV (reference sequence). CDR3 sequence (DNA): TGTGCCAGCAGGCCCCGGGACAGAATAGTGAACACTGAAGCTTTCTTT. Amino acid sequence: CASRPRDRIVNTEAFF. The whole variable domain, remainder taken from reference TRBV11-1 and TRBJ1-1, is EAEVAQSPRYKITEKSQAVAFWCDPISGHATLYWYRQILGQGPELLVQFQDESVVDDSQLPKDRFSAERLKGVDSTLKIQPAELGDSAMYLCASRPRDRIVNTEAFFGQGTRLTVV.

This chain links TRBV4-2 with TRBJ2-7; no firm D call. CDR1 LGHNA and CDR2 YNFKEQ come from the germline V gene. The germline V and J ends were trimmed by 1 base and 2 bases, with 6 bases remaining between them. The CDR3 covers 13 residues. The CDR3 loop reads CASSQAGTYEQYF. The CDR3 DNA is TGTGCCAGCAGCCAAGCAGGAACCTACGAGCAGTACTTC.

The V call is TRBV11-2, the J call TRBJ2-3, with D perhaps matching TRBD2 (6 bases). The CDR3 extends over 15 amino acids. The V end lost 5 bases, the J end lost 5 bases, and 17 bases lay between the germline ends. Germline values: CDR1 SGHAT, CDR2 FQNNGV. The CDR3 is CASSAVGGPGDTQYF. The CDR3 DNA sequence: TGTGCCAGCAGCGCTGTGGGAGGCCCTGGAGATACGCAGTATTTT.

The CDR3 sequence: CASSPRQTDTQYF. In DNA, the CDR3 is TGTGCCAGCTCACCTCGACAGACAGATACGCAGTATTTT. The rearrangement links TRBV18 to TRBJ2-3; D possibly corresponds to TRBD1 (5 bases). CDR3 length: 13 residues. Per germline, CDR1 KGHSH and CDR2 LQKENI. V was shortened by 3 bases and J by 3 bases, with 7 bases between the two germline ends.

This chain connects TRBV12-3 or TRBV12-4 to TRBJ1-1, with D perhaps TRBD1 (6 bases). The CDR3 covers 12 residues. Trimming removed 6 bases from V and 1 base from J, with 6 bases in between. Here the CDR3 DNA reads TGTGCCAGCAGACAGGGGAACACTGAAGCTTTCTTT. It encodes CASRQGNTEAFF.

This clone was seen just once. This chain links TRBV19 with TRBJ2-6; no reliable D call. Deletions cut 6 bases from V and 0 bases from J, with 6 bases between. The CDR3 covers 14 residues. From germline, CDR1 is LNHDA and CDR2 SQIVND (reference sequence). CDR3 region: CASSHFSGANVLTF. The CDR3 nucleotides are TGTGCCAGTAGCCACTTCTCTGGGGCCAACGTCCTGACTTTC. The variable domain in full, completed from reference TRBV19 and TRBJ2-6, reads DGGITQSPKYLFRKEGQNVTLSCEQNLNHDAMYWYRQDPGQGLRLIYYSQIVNDFQKGDIAEGYSVSREKKESFPLTVTSAQKNPTAFYLCASSHFSGANVLTFGAGSRLTVL.

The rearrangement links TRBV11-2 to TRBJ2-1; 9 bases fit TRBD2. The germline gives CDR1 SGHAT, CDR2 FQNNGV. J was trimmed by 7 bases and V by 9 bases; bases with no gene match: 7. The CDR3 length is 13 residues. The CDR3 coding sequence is TGTGCCAGTTCTAGCGGGGCCCGGAATGAGCAGTTCTTC. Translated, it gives CASSSGARNEQFF.

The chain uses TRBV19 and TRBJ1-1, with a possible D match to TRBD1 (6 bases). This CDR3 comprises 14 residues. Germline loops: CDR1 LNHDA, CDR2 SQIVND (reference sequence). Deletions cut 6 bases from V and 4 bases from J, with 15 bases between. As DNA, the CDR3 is TGTGCCAGTAGCACAGGGATTTTCGGCACTGAAGCTTTCTTT. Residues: CASSTGIFGTEAFF. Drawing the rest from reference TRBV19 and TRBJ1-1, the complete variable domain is DGGITQSPKYLFRKEGQNVTLSCEQNLNHDAMYWYRQDPGQGLRLIYYSQIVNDFQKGDIAEGYSVSREKKESFPLTVTSAQKNPTAFYLCASSTGIFGTEAFFGQGTRLTVV.

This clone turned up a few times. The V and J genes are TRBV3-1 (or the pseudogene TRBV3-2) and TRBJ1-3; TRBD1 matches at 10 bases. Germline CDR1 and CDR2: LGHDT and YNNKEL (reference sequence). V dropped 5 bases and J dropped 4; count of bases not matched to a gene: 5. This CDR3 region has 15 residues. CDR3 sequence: CASSRDRGQGNTIYF. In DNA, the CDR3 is TGTGCCAGCAGCAGGGACAGGGGACAAGGAAACACCATATATTTT.

The CDR3 loop reads CASSPRTGQTGKLFF. DNA of the CDR3: TGTGCCAGCAGTCCCCGGACAGGGCAAACGGGAAAACTGTTTTTT. The rearrangement links TRBV27 to TRBJ1-4, with 8 positions matching TRBD1. V was pared by 5 bases and J by 10 bases, with 12 bases of the junction left unmatched. Germline lookup yields CDR1 MNHEY and CDR2 SMNVEV (reference sequence). The CDR3 runs 15 residues.

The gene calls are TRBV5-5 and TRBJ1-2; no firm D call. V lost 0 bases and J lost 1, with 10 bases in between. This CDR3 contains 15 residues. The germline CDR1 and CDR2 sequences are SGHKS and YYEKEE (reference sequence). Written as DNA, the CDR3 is TGTGCCAGCAGCTTGGTTGGCAGTAATAACTATGGCTACACCTTC. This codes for CASSLVGSNNYGYTF.

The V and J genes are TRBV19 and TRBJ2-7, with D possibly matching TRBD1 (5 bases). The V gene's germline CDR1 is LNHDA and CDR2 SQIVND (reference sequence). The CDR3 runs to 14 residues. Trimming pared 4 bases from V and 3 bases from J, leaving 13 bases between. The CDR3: CASSTQELGYEQYF. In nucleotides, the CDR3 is TGTGCCAGTAGTACACAGGAGCTGGGCTACGAGCAGTACTTC.

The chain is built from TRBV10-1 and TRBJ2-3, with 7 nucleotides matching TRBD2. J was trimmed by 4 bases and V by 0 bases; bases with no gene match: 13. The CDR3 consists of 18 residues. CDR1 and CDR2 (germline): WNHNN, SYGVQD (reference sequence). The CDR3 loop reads CASSESIGAGRLSDTQYF. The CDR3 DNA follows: TGCGCCAGCAGTGAGTCGATCGGAGCGGGACGACTCTCAGATACGCAGTATTTT.

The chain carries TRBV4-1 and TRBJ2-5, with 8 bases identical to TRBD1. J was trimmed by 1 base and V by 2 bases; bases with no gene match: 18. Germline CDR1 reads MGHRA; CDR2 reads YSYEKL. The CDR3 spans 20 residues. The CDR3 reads CASSQPPAGAQGEAQETQYF. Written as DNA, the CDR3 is TGCGCCAGCAGCCAACCCCCGGCCGGCGCACAGGGGGAGGCCCAAGAGACCCAGTACTTC.

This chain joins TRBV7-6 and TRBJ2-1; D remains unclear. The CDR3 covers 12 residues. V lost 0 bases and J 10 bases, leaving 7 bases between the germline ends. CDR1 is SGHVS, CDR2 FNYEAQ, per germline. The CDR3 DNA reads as TGTGCCAGCAGCTTAGCGCAACAAGAGCAGTTCTTC. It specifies CASSLAQQEQFF.

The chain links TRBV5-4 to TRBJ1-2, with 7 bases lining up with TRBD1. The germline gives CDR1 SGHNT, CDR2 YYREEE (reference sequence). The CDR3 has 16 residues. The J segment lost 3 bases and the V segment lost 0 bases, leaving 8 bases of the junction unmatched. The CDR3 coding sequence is TGTGCCAGCAGCTTGGCCGGGAGACAGGGATACTATGGCTACACCTTC. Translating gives CASSLAGRQGYYGYTF.

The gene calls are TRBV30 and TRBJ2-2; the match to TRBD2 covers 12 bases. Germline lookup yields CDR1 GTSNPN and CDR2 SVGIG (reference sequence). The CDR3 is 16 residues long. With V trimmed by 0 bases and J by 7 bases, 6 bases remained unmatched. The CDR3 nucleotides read TGTGCCTGGAGTGTACTGCTAGCGGGAGGGGTCGGGGAGCTGTTTTTT. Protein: CAWSVLLAGGVGELFF.